The clone carrying this TCR beta chain was detected a few times. One Seattle source followed patients from active infection through their disease course. This sample stems from a study of blood T cell repertoires in COVID-19. Study background: Whether acute or convalescent, the COVID-19 samples came from the United States, Italy and Spain.

Produced via immunoSEQ multiplex PCR; TCRdb's table is partial and in-frame only. The table shows around 150,000 clones, with 92% occurring only once. The sample taken for sequencing was peripheral blood. This receptor was identified in a young man with COVID-19, enrolled during active disease.

CDR3 DNA: TGTGCCAGCAGTACGGGACAGGGAAGGACCGGGGAGCTGTTTTTT. This codes for CASSTGQGRTGELFF. The V call is TRBV6-5, the J call TRBJ2-2, with TRBD1 matching over 9 bases. J gave up 5 bases and V 5 bases, and 6 bases lay outside the gene matches. CDR3 size: 15 residues. Germline V gene lookup returns CDR1 MNHEY and CDR2 SVGAGI.